Presented here are 21 T cell receptor beta chains from one specimen sequenced in a study of immune heterogeneity within non-small cell lung tumors (dated 2018 in TCRdb). Sequenced on a HiSeq X Ten. The TCR beta CDR3 region was amplified with a multiplex PCR system whose first round of around 10 cycles used 32 V-gene forward primers and 13 J-gene reverse primers. TCRdb trimmed the raw reads at Q25, called clones with MiXCR and kept productive beta chains. Duplicate CDR3 protein sequences are folded into a single record with the most common DNA and genes. The sample table lists about 3,600 distinct CDR3 sequences, around 29% of them with a count of one. Jointly, the top ten make up roughly 12% of the sample. Genomic DNA extracted from bulk tumor tissue served as TCR template, with 600 ng gDNA amplified per sample. Multiple biopsies per primary tumor were taken during surgery, spaced as far apart as possible within the tumor mass. The study cohort was described as untreated, and the patients were newly diagnosed NSCLC cases having curative surgery.

Material: lung tumor tissue. The origin of the receptors is a man between 60 and 75 years old with non-small cell lung cancer.

This clonotype is labeled medium-sized (0.01 to 0.1%). The chain carries TRBV7-8 and TRBJ2-7, with 9 bases lining up with TRBD1. The V and J ends lost 1 base and 2 bases, in that order; junction bases with no gene match: 3. The CDR3 extends over 15 amino acids. Germline CDR1 is SGHVS and CDR2 is FQNEAQ. CDR3 region: CASSLEGDRAYEQYF. CDR3 coding DNA: TGTGCCAGCAGCTTAGAGGGGGACAGGGCCTACGAGCAGTACTTC.

To note about this clonotype: A much larger clone differs from this one at a single base, so this may be a read error. The chain has TRBV12-3 or TRBV12-4 and TRBJ1-2; D might be TRBD1 (6 bases). The V gene lost 7 bases and the J gene lost 4 bases, with 19 bases spanning the gap. This CDR3 has 15 amino acids. The CDR3 nucleotides are TGTGCCAGCATACCAAGAGGACAGTCCCTCTATGGCTACACCTTC. As protein: CASIPRGQSLYGYTF.

This clonotype is labeled medium-sized (0.01 to 0.1%). The chain employs TRBV20-1 and TRBJ2-1; 11 bases line up with TRBD2. There are 14 residues in the CDR3. Germline V CDR1 and CDR2: DFQATT, SNEGSKA (reference sequence). V was clipped by 6 bases and J by 6 bases; unmatched bases: 7. The CDR3 is CSARTSGSPNEQFF. CDR3 DNA sequence: TGCAGTGCCCGAACTAGCGGGAGTCCCAATGAGCAGTTCTTC.

There are a few counts of this clonotype. The V call is TRBV6-1, the J call TRBJ2-7, with D uncertain. Germline V gives CDR1 MNHNS, CDR2 SASEGT. V was trimmed by 6 bases and J by 2 bases, leaving 8 bases between them. This CDR3 has 12 amino acids. As DNA, the CDR3 is TGTGCCAGCAGCAACAGAGCCTACGAGCAGTACTTC. It yields the protein CASSNRAYEQYF.

This clonotype rates as medium-sized (0.01 to 0.1%). CDR3 DNA: TGTGCCAGTACCGACCACCGGACAGGGGATGGCTACACCTTC. As protein: CASTDHRTGDGYTF. The rearrangement uses TRBV19 and TRBJ1-2; 9 bases map to TRBD1. Germline-derived CDR1 and CDR2 are LNHDA and SQIVND (reference sequence). J gave up 6 bases and V 7 bases, and 9 bases lay outside the gene matches. CDR3 length: 14 amino acids.

This clonotype was observed a few times. The V and J genes are TRBV11-2 and TRBJ2-4; D might be TRBD2 (6 bases). Germline-derived CDR1 and CDR2 are SGHAT and FQNNGV. Trimming left V 1 base short and J 7 bases short, with 11 bases between. The CDR3 is made up of 14 amino acids. The CDR3 sequence: CASSLVVGGNIQYF. The DNA of the CDR3 is TGTGCCAGCAGCTTAGTTGTTGGGGGGAACATTCAGTACTTC.

In the case of this clonotype: A much more abundant neighbour one base away suggests this may be a read error. The CDR3 reads CASTSSLATSVEHYF. As DNA, the CDR3 is TGTGCCAGCACCTCATCTCTGGCGACTAGTGTGGAGCACTACTTC. V and J are TRBV6-2 or TRBV6-3 and TRBJ2-7; D is possibly TRBD2 (6 bases). Germline CDR1 MNHEY, CDR2 SVGEGT. The CDR3 has 15 amino acids.

Comments on this clonotype: This CDR3 is missing its conserved last phenylalanine or tryptophan, likely due to a read error. This rearrangement joins TRBV10-1 to TRBJ2-1; 9 bases fit TRBD2. The CDR3 is 16 residues long. CDR1 WNHNN and CDR2 SYGVQD come from the germline V gene (reference sequence). V lost 0 bases, J lost 7 bases, and 7 bases stayed unmatched. The DNA of the CDR3 is TGCGCCAGCAGTGAGTCGTTAGCGGGAGAGCATAATGAGCAGTTCTCC. It specifies CASSESLAGEHNEQFS.

This clonotype turned up a few times. The V gene is TRBV6-2 or TRBV6-3, the J gene TRBJ1-1; D gene ambiguous. The CDR3 runs to 13 residues. V was cut by 2 bases and J by 7 bases, with 11 bases left in between. Germline V gene lookup returns CDR1 MNHEY and CDR2 SVGEGT. The CDR3 DNA reads TGTGCCAGCAGTTACGAGTGGGGAGGTGAAGCTTTCTTT. Amino acids: CASSYEWGGEAFF.

There are a few counts of this clonotype. The chain couples TRBV10-2 to TRBJ2-5, with 9 bases identical to TRBD1. Germline V CDR1 and CDR2: WSHSY, SAAADI. The V gene end was trimmed by 6 bases and the J gene end by 5 bases; junction bases not matched to a gene: 10. This CDR3 contains 15 residues. The CDR3 protein is CASRGGQGISETQYF. DNA for the CDR3: TGCGCCAGCAGAGGGGGACAGGGAATTTCCGAGACCCAGTACTTC.

The chain couples TRBV27 to TRBJ1-1, with D possibly TRBD1 on 5 matching bases. The V and J ends lost 6 bases and 1 base respectively, with 9 bases between them. Germline V gives CDR1 MNHEY, CDR2 SMNVEV (reference sequence). This CDR3 spans 13 amino acids. CDR3 in DNA: TGTGCCAGCAGAGGCAGGGCGAACACTGAAGCTTTCTTT. Protein product: CASRGRANTEAFF.

The rearrangement joins TRBV18 to TRBJ2-5, with a tentative D call TRBD1 (6 bases). The germline gives CDR1 KGHSH, CDR2 LQKENI. The CDR3 sequence is 14 residues long. V dropped 6 bases and J dropped 2 bases, with 13 bases sitting between them. CDR3 protein: CASSTLQGQETQYF. The CDR3 nucleotides read TGTGCCAGCTCCACCTTACAGGGTCAAGAGACCCAGTACTTC.

As regards this clonotype: A single base separates this from a much larger clone, so it may be a read error. V usage is TRBV7-3 and J usage is TRBJ2-6; D gene uncertain. CDR3 length: 15 residues. V shed 5 bases and J shed 4 bases, with 12 bases lying between them. Germline V gene data show CDR1 as SGHTA and CDR2 as FQGTGA. CDR3 sequence: CASSPHAVGANVLTF. The DNA for the CDR3 is TGTGCCAGCAGCCCACATGCTGTCGGGGCCAACGTCCTGACTTTC. Full variable domain (outside the CDR3, taken from reference TRBV7-3 and TRBJ2-6): GAGVSQTPSNKVTEKGKYVELRCDPISGHTALYWYRQSLGQGPEFLIYFQGTGAADDSGLPNDRFFAVRPEGSVSTLKIQRTERGDSAVYLCASSPHAVGANVLTFGAGSRLTVL.

There are a few counts of this clonotype. The rearrangement uses TRBV18 and TRBJ1-4, with D possibly TRBD1 on 5 matching bases. CDR1 is KGHSH, CDR2 LQKENI, per germline. This CDR3 is built from 13 residues. V lost 6 bases to trimming and J lost 7 bases, with 12 bases between them. Here the CDR3 DNA reads TGTGCCAGCTCTGACAGTATTACTGAAAAACTGTTTTTT. It encodes CASSDSITEKLFF.

The rearrangement links TRBV7-9 to TRBJ2-1; D is ambiguous. CDR1 is SEHNR, CDR2 FQNEAQ, per germline (reference sequence). The V gene lost 5 bases and the J gene lost 0 bases, with 11 bases spanning the gap. The CDR3 is 15 residues long. The CDR3 sequence: CASSRSWSSYNEQFF. In nucleotides, the CDR3 is TGTGCCAGCAGCCGTAGCTGGAGCTCCTACAATGAGCAGTTCTTC.

In this sample, this clonotype is medium-sized. V usage is TRBV15 and J usage is TRBJ1-5, with no clear D. The CDR3 covers 13 residues. The germline CDR1 and CDR2 sequences are LNHNV and YYDKDF (reference sequence). The V gene lost 5 bases and the J gene lost 6 bases, with 11 bases spanning the gap. For the CDR3, the DNA is TGTGCCACCAGCCTAGGAATCGGTCAGCCCCAGCATTTT. Its translation: CATSLGIGQPQHF.

By sample share, this clonotype is medium-sized. The rearrangement uses TRBV12-3 or TRBV12-4 and TRBJ2-3; unclear D gene. Trimming removed 1 base from V and 5 bases from J, with 4 bases in between. This CDR3 has 12 amino acids. CDR3 amino acids: CASSLGGDTQYF. CDR3 DNA sequence: TGTGCCAGCAGTTTAGGGGGAGATACGCAGTATTTT.

This clonotype rates as medium-sized. The rearrangement joins TRBV20-1 to TRBJ2-7, with D possibly TRBD2 on 6 matching bases. This CDR3 region has 14 residues. Germline values: CDR1 DFQATT, CDR2 SNEGSKA (reference sequence). V was trimmed by 0 bases and J by 2 bases, leaving 11 bases between them. Written as DNA, the CDR3 is TGCAGTGCTAGAGATTTAGGCGGGGCCTACGAGCAGTACTTC. It translates to CSARDLGGAYEQYF.

This clonotype came up a few times. The V gene is TRBV4-1, the J gene TRBJ2-3; D remains ambiguous. Looked up from germline, CDR1 is MGHRA and CDR2 is YSYEKL. V gave up 3 bases and J gave up 3 bases, with 16 bases separating them. This CDR3 contains 16 residues. The CDR3 DNA sequence: TGCGCCAGCAGCCATTACGCAAGGCTGGAGACAGATACGCAGTATTTT. Translating gives CASSHYARLETDTQYF.

This clonotype was detected a few times. This chain uses TRBV19 with TRBJ1-5; 7 bases match TRBD1. The germline gives CDR1 LNHDA, CDR2 SQIVND (reference sequence). V lost 6 bases and J lost 2; bases outside the gene matches: 7. This CDR3 is 15 amino acids long. As DNA, the CDR3 is TGTGCCAGTAGCCTACAGGGGATGCGCAATCAGCCCCAGCATTTT. Residues: CASSLQGMRNQPQHF.

This clonotype is medium-sized (0.01 to 0.1%) by share. This chain joins TRBV12-3 or TRBV12-4 and TRBJ1-5; D gene ambiguous. The CDR3 runs to 13 residues. Trimming pared 6 bases from V and 2 bases from J, leaving 8 bases between. As DNA, the CDR3 is TGTGCCAGCAGCTCCCTCGGCAATCAGCCCCAGCATTTT. Translated, it gives CASSSLGNQPQHF.